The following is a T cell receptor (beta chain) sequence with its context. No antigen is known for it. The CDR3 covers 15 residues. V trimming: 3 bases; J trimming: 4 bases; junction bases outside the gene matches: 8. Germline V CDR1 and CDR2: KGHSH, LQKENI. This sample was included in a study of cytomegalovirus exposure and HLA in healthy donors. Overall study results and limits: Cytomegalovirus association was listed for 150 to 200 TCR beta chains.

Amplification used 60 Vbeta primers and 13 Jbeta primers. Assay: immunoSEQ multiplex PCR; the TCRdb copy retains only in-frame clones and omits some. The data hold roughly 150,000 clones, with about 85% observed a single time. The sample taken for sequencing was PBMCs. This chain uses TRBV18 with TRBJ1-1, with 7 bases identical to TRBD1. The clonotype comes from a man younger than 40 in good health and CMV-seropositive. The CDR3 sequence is CASSPNSNRGTEAFF. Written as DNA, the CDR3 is TGTGCCAGCTCACCCAACAGTAACAGGGGCACTGAAGCTTTCTTT.